This paragraph reports one TCR beta chain. Sequencing used immunoSEQ multiplex PCR; TCRdb keeps in-frame clones, though not all of them. Here the sample spans some 50,000 clones, approximately 92% being singletons. The entry originates in a study of T cell changes during pregnancy in multiple sclerosis. The germline V gene encodes CDR1 LNHDA and CDR2 SQIVND (reference sequence). The CDR3 length is 16 residues. V trimming: 4 bases; J trimming: 2 bases; junction bases outside the gene matches: 4. This clonotype was obtained from a female donor with multiple sclerosis, enrolled in a pregnancy study. This material consisted of peripheral blood, taken after pregnancy. This rearrangement joins TRBV19 to TRBJ2-2, with TRBD2 identical over 10 bases. The CDR3 protein is CASSSLAGVNTGELFF. CDR3 in DNA: TGTGCCAGTAGTAGTCTAGCGGGGGTAAACACCGGGGAGCTGTTTTTT. Full variable domain (outside the CDR3, taken from reference TRBV19 and TRBJ2-2): DGGITQSPKYLFRKEGQNVTLSCEQNLNHDAMYWYRQDPGQGLRLIYYSQIVNDFQKGDIAEGYSVSREKKESFPLTVTSAQKNPTAFYLCASSSLAGVNTGELFFGEGSRLTVL.